This T cell receptor (beta chain) comes out of a study of tumor-infiltrating lymphocytes in primary liver carcinoma. Study details: The patients, men and women alike, were aged 30 to 69 years. There were tumors of stage T1-T3 N0M0, each 4.2 to 10 cm across.

With a constant-region primer, TCR beta cDNA was made from approximately 510 ng of total RNA. Each TCR beta library was derived from three nested multiplex PCR rounds that employed slightly modified ARM-PCR. The first two PCR rounds used TRBV1-TRBV30 forward primers with a C-beta reverse primer, about 10 cycles each. TCRdb used MiXCR to reprocess the multiplex PCR reads, holding one entry per CDR3 protein. The sample carries fewer than 400,000 distinct CDR3 sequences, roughly 60% recorded once. Study conclusions and caveats: A significantly higher top-250-clone fraction was recorded for tumors than for blood (p = 0.039). Overlap in tumor-adjacent and tumor-blood pairs fell below that of tumor region pairs.

The source of the blood RNA was unsorted whole blood, and germline DNA was extracted as well. J was trimmed by 8 bases and V by 7 bases; bases with no gene match: 13. The CDR3 spans 14 residues. Worth noting for this clonotype: What it binds is not known. This clone may be a read error of a much larger clone one base away.

This chain joins TRBV12-3 or TRBV12-4 and TRBJ2-7, with 8 bases lining up with TRBD2. This clonotype was obtained from a woman under 40 with primary liver carcinoma and hepatitis B virus infection. The source material was peripheral blood. This CDR3 is CASNFLGRASKQYF. CDR3 DNA: TGTGCCAGCAATTTTCTCGGGAGGGCCAGTAAGCAGTACTTC.